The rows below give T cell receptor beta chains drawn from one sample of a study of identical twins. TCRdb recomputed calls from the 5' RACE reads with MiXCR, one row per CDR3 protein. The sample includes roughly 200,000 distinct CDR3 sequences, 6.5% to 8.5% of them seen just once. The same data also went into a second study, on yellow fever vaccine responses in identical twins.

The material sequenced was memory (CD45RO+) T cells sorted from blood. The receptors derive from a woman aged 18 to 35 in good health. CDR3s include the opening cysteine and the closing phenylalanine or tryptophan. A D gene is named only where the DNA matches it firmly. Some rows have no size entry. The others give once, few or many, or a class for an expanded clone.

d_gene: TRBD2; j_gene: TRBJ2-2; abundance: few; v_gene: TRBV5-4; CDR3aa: CASSVGGVITGELFF; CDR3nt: TGTGCCAGCAGCGTTGGGGGGGTGATCACCGGGGAGCTGTTTTTT
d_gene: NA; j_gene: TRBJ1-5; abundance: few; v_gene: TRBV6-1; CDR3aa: CASSDRYNQPQHF; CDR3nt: TGTGCCAGCAGTGACAGGTACAATCAGCCCCAGCATTTT
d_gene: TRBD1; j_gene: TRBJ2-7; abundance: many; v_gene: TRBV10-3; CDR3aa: CAIRSGQGEYEQYF; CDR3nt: TGTGCCATCAGGAGTGGACAGGGGGAATACGAGCAGTACTTC
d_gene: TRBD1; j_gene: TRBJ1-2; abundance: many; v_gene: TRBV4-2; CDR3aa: CASSQVRTGFYGYTF; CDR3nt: TGTGCCAGCAGCCAAGTAAGGACAGGGTTCTATGGCTACACCTTC
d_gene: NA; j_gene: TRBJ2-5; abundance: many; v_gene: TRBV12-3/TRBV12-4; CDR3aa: CASSPPGAGETQYF; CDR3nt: TGTGCCAGCAGCCCCCCCGGGGCAGGAGAGACCCAGTACTTC
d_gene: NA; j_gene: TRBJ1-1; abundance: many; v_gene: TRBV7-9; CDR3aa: CASSLLESEAFF; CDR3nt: TGTGCCAGCAGCTTACTGGAGAGTGAAGCTTTCTTT
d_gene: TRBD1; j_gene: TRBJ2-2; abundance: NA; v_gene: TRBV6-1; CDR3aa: CASTHRTGNTGELFF; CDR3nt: TGTGCCAGCACCCACCGGACAGGGAACACCGGGGAGCTGTTTTTT
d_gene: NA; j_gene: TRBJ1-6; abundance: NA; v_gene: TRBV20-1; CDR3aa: CSASRTESYNSPLHF; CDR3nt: TGCAGTGCTTCAAGGACGGAGAGCTATAATTCACCCCTCCACTTT
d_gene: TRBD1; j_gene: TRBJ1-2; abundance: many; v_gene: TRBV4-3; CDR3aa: CASSQDLGTGMPATNYGYTF; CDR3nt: TGCGCCAGCAGCCAAGATTTGGGGACAGGGATGCCCGCAACTAACTATGGCTACACCTTC
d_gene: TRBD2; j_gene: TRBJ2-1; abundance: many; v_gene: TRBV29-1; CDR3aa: CSVGLADNEQFF; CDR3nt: TGCAGCGTGGGACTAGCCGACAATGAGCAGTTCTTC
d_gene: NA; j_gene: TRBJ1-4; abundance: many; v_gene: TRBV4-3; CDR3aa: CASSQSGMRNEKLFF; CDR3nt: TGCGCCAGCAGCCAAAGCGGGATGAGAAATGAAAAACTGTTTTTT
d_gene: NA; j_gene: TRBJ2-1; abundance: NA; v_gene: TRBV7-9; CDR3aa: CASSLAVGGLQFF; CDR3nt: TGTGCCAGCAGCTTAGCGGTGGGCGGCTTGCAGTTCTTC
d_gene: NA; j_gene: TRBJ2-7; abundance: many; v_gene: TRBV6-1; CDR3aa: CASRTEETGSYEQYF; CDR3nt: TGTGCCAGCAGAACAGAAGAGACAGGCTCCTACGAGCAGTACTTC
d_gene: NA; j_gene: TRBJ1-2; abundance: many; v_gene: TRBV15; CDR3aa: CATSREPRIYGYTF; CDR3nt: TGTGCCACCAGCAGAGAGCCCAGGATCTATGGCTACACCTTC
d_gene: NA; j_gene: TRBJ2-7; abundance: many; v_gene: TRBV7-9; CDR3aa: CASSTGTLDYEQYF; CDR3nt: TGTGCCAGCAGCACGGGGACCTTGGACTACGAGCAGTACTTC
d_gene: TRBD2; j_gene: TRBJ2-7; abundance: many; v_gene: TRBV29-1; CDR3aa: CSVARTSGPYEQYF; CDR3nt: TGCAGCGTTGCCAGGACTAGCGGACCCTACGAGCAGTACTTC
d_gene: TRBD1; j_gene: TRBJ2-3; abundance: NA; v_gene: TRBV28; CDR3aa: CATLDRDRHTDTQYF; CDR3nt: TGTGCCACCTTGGACCGGGACAGACACACAGATACGCAGTATTTT
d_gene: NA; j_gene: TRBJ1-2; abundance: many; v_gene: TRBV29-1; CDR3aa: CSVGGKTKATNYGYTF; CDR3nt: TGCAGCGTTGGGGGAAAAACTAAAGCCACTAACTATGGCTACACCTTC
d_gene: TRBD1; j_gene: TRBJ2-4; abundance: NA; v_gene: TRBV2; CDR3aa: CASRYDRAWSIQYF; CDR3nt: TGTGCCAGCCGATACGACAGGGCTTGGAGCATTCAGTACTTC
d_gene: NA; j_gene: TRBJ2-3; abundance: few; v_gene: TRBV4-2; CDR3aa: CASSQTFPDSADTQYF; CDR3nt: TGTGCCAGCAGCCAGACCTTCCCAGACAGCGCGGATACGCAGTATTTT
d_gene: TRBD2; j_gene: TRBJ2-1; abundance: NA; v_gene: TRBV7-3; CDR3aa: CASSPSGGAGNEQFF; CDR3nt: TGTGCCAGCAGCCCTAGCGGGGGGGCGGGTAATGAGCAGTTCTTC
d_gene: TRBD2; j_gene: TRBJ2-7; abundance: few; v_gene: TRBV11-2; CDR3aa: CASSTTPPSGGHSYEQYF; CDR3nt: TGTGCCAGCAGTACCACGCCCCCTAGCGGGGGGCACTCCTACGAGCAGTACTTC
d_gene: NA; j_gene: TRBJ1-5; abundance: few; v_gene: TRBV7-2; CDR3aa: CASSLWSIASNQPQHF; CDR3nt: TGTGCCAGCAGCTTATGGTCCATAGCTAGCAATCAGCCCCAGCATTTT
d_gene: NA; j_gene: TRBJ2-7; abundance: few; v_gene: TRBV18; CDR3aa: CASSPIGDTERYF; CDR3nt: TGTGCCAGCTCACCAATTGGAGACACCGAGCGGTACTTC
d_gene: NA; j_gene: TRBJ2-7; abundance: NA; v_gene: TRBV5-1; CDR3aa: CASSLAGGPLDEQYF; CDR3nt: TGCGCCAGCAGCTTGGCCGGGGGGCCCTTGGACGAGCAGTACTTC
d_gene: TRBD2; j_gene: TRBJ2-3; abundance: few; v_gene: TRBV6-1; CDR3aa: CASTRTSESDTQYF; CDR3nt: TGTGCCAGCACGCGGACTAGCGAATCAGATACGCAGTATTTT
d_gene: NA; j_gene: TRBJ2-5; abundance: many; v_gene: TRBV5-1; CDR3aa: CASSFDRVRSETQYF; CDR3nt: TGCGCCAGCAGCTTTGATAGGGTTCGGTCGGAGACCCAGTACTTC
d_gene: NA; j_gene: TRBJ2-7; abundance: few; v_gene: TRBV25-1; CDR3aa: CASNSGAGTSYEQYF; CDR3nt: TGTGCCAGCAACTCAGGGGCCGGGACTTCCTACGAGCAGTACTTC
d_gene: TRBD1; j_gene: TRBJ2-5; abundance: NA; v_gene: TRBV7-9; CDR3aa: CASSLTGGRQETQYF; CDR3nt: TGTGCCAGCAGCTTAACAGGGGGCCGGCAAGAGACCCAGTACTTC
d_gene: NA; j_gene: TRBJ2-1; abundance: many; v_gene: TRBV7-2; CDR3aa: CASSLDSNEQFF; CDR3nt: TGTGCCAGCAGCTTAGATAGCAATGAGCAGTTCTTC
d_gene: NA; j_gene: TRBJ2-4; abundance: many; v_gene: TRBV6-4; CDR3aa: CASSESRDRENIQYF; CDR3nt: TGTGCCAGCAGTGAGTCCCGGGATCGGGAAAACATTCAGTACTTC
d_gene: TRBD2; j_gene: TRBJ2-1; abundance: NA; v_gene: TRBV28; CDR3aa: CASSIGLAGNNEQFF; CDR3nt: TGTGCCAGCAGTATAGGACTAGCGGGAAACAATGAGCAGTTCTTC
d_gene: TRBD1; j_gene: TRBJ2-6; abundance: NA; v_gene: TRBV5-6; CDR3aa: CASSFVTDRPWSGANVLTF; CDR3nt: TGTGCCAGCAGCTTCGTAACGGACAGGCCGTGGTCTGGGGCCAACGTCCTGACTTTC
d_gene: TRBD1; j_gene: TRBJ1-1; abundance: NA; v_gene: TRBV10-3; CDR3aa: CAISEPDRAHTEAFF; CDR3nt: TGTGCCATCAGTGAGCCGGACAGGGCCCACACTGAAGCTTTCTTT
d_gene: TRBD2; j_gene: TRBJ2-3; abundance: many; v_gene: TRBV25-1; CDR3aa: CASSLLADHTDTQYF; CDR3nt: TGTGCCAGCAGTTTACTAGCGGATCACACAGATACGCAGTATTTT
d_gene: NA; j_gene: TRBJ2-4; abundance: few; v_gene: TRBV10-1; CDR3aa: CASSDGPAAAKNIQYF; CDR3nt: TGCGCCAGCAGTGATGGCCCGGCAGCGGCCAAAAACATTCAGTACTTC
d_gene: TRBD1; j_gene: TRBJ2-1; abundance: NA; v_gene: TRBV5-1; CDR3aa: CASSLVPGTGNNEQFF; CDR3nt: TGCGCCAGCAGCTTGGTTCCGGGGACAGGGAACAATGAGCAGTTCTTC
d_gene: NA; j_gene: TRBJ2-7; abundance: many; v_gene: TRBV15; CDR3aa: CATSTEISYEQYF; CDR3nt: TGTGCCACCAGTACTGAGATCTCCTACGAGCAGTACTTC
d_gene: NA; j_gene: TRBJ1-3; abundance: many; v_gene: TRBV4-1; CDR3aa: CASSLSVLVSGNTIYF; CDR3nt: TGCGCCAGCAGCCTGAGCGTTTTGGTCTCTGGAAACACCATATATTTT
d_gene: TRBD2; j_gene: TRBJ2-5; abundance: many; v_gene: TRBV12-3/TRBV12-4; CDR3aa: CASSLTSGTQETQYF; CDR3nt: TGTGCCAGCAGCCTGACTAGCGGCACCCAAGAGACCCAGTACTTC
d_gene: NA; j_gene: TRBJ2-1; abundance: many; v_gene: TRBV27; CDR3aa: CASSLSSSGGLQFF; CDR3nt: TGTGCCAGCAGTCTGTCATCCTCAGGGGGGCTTCAGTTCTTC
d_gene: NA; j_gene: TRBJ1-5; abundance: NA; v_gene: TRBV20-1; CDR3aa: CNASYGGLRNQPQHF; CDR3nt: TGCAATGCTAGTTATGGGGGGCTTCGCAATCAGCCCCAGCATTTT
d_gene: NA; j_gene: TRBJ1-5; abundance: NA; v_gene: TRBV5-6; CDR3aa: CASSLLRTASNQPQHF; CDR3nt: TGTGCCAGCAGCTTGTTGAGGACAGCCAGCAATCAGCCCCAGCATTTT
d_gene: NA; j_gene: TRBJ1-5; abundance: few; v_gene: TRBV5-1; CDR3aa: CASRPGVTYNQPQHF; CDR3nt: TGCGCCAGCAGGCCTGGGGTTACATACAATCAGCCCCAGCATTTT
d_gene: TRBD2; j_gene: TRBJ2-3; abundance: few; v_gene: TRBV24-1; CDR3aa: CATSEQGLATDTQYF; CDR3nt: TGTGCCACCAGTGAGCAGGGACTAGCCACAGATACGCAGTATTTT
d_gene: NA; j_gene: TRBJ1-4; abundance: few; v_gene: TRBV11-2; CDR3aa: CASSFSHPDENEKLFF; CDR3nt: TGTGCCAGCAGCTTCTCCCATCCCGACGAAAATGAAAAACTGTTTTTT